These 6 T cell receptor beta chains share one sample of origin, sequenced in a study of blood T cells in healthy people across ages. Primed by a sample-barcoded 5' primer and a J-beta primer mix, a second PCR proceeded for 7 to 11 cycles. From the 5' RACE reads, TCRdb called clonotypes with MiXCR, one entry per CDR3 protein. The sample includes 650,000 to 700,000 distinct CDR3 sequences, over 40% of them seen just once. Material: blood. These receptors all come from a woman aged 80 or older in good health.

As to this clonotype: An end of the junction does not agree with germline; a read error may underlie this. The J gene is TRBJ2-3, the V gene TRBV6-1; D possibly uses TRBD1 or TRBD2 (5 bases each). Germline assignment: CDR1 MNHNS and CDR2 SASEGT. CDR3 length equals 17 residues. As DNA, the CDR3 is TGTGTCAGCAGTCCAACCGGACTTGGGGCGAGCATAGATACGCAGTATTTT. Amino acid sequence: CVSSPTGLGASIDTQYF.

This clonotype was recorded at least ten times. This chain uses TRBV7-9 with TRBJ2-7; TRBD1 agrees at 9 bases. Germline loops: CDR1 SEHNR, CDR2 FQNEAQ (reference sequence). CDR3 length: 15 residues. V was clipped by 0 bases and J by 5 bases; unmatched bases: 5. The CDR3 loop reads CASSLAQGASDEQYF. CDR3 sequence (DNA): TGTGCCAGCAGCTTAGCACAGGGGGCAAGTGACGAGCAGTACTTC. The whole variable domain, filled in from reference TRBV7-9 and TRBJ2-7, reads DTGVSQNPRHKITKRGQNVTFRCDPISEHNRLYWYRQTLGQGPEFLTYFQNEAQLEKSRLLSDRFSAERPKGSFSTLEIQRTEQGDSAMYLCASSLAQGASDEQYFGPGTRLTVT.

This clonotype has a count of ten or more. The chain employs TRBV29-1 and TRBJ2-5; D is unresolved. The CDR3 has 12 residues. Germline CDR1 is SQVTM and CDR2 is ANQGSEA. The ends were cut back, 6 bases at V and 5 bases at J, with 13 bases in the middle. CDR3 in amino acids: CSVVGLGETQYF. CDR3 coding DNA: TGCAGCGTGGTGGGGTTGGGGGAGACCCAGTACTTC.

This sequence joins TRBV4-2 and TRBJ2-2; D uncertain. Germline V gene sequence: CDR1 LGHNA, CDR2 YNFKEQ. CDR3 length: 15 residues. V was trimmed by 0 bases and J by 4 bases, leaving 9 bases between them. The CDR3: CASSQDQMATGELFF. DNA for the CDR3: TGTGCCAGCAGCCAAGATCAGATGGCCACCGGGGAGCTGTTTTTT.

This clonotype was found many times. This chain joins TRBV6-6 and TRBJ2-5, with TRBD1 as a possible D gene (5 bases). The CDR3 sequence is 13 residues long. Germline-derived CDR1 and CDR2 are MNHNY and SVGAGI (reference sequence). Trimming cost V 11 bases and J 2 bases, with 15 bases left between them. CDR3 loop: CAGVDDSQETQYF. The CDR3 bases are TGTGCCGGGGTGGATGACAGTCAAGAGACCCAGTACTTC.

This clonotype came up a few times. The V and J genes are TRBV5-1 and TRBJ2-1, with D perhaps matching TRBD2 (6 bases). V was pared by 4 bases and J by 2 bases, with 13 bases between. The germline V gene encodes CDR1 SGHRS and CDR2 YFSETQ. The CDR3 spans 15 residues. CDR3 region: CASSPIADTYNEQFF. The CDR3 coding sequence is TGCGCCAGCAGCCCCATAGCGGACACCTACAATGAGCAGTTCTTC.